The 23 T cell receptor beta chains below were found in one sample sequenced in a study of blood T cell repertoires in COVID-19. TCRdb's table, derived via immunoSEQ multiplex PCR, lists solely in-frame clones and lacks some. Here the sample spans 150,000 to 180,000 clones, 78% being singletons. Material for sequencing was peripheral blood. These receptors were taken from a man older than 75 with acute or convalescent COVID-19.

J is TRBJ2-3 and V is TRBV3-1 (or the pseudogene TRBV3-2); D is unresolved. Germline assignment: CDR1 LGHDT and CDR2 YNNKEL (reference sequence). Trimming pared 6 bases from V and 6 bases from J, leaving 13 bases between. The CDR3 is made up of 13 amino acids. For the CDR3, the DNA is TGTGCCAGCAGAAAGCTAGACGGGGATACGCAGTATTTT. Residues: CASRKLDGDTQYF.

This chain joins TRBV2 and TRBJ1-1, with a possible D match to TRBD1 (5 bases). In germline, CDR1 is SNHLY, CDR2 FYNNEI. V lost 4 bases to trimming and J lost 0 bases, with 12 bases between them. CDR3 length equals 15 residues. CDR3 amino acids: CASSVPGLLNTEAFF. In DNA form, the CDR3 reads TGTGCCAGCAGTGTCCCGGGACTTCTGAACACTGAAGCTTTCTTT. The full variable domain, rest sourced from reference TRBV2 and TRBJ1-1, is EPEVTQTPSHQVTQMGQEVILRCVPISNHLYFYWYRQILGQKVEFLVSFYNNEISEKSEIFDDQFSVERPDGSNFTLKIRSTKLEDSAMYFCASSVPGLLNTEAFFGQGTRLTVV.

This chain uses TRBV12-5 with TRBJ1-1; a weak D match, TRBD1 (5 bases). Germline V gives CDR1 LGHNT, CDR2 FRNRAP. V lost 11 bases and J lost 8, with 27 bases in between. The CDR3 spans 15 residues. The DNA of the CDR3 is TGTGCTTGGGGCCCGGCCCACGGCCTGGGTGTCGAAGCTTTCTTT. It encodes CAWGPAHGLGVEAFF.

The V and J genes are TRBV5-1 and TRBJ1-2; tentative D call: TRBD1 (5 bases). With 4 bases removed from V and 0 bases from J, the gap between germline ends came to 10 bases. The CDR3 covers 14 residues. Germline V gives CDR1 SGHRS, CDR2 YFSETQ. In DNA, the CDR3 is TGCGCCAGCAGCATAGGGGAACCTAACTATGGCTACACCTTC. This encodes CASSIGEPNYGYTF. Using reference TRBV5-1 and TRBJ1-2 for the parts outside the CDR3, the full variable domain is KAGVTQTPRYLIKTRGQQVTLSCSPISGHRSVSWYQQTPGQGLQFLFEYFSETQRNKGNFPGRFSGRQFSNSRSEMNVSTLELGDSALYLCASSIGEPNYGYTFGSGTRLTVV.

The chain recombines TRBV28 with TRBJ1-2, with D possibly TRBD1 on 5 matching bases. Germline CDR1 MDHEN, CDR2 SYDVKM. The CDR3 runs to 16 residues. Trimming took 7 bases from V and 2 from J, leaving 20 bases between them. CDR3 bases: TGTGCCAGCATTCCCTCTGGGCCAGGGATCAACTATGGCTACACCTTC. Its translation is CASIPSGPGINYGYTF.

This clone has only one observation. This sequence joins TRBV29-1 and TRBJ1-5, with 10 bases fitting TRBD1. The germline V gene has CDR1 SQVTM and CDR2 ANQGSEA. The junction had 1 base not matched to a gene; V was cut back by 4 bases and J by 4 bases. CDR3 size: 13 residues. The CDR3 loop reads CSVGDRGNQPQHF. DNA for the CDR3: TGCAGCGTTGGGGACAGGGGAAATCAGCCCCAGCATTTT.

In DNA form, the CDR3 reads TGTGCCATCAGTGAACCGCACCTAGAAGCTTTCTTT. Its protein product is CAISEPHLEAFF. The rearrangement uses TRBV10-3 and TRBJ1-1; D gene unclear. This CDR3 contains 12 residues. V dropped 3 bases and J dropped 8 bases, with 10 bases sitting between them. Per germline, CDR1 ENHRY and CDR2 SYGVKD.

The CDR3 nucleotides are TGTGCCAGCAGTTCCGACGGGGTAAATGAGCAGTTCTTC. Translated: CASSSDGVNEQFF. This chain connects TRBV5-4 to TRBJ2-1, with D tentatively TRBD2 (5 bases). The V end was cut by 5 bases, the J end by 7 bases, with 13 bases between. In germline, CDR1 is SGHNT, CDR2 YYREEE (reference sequence). This CDR3 contains 13 residues.

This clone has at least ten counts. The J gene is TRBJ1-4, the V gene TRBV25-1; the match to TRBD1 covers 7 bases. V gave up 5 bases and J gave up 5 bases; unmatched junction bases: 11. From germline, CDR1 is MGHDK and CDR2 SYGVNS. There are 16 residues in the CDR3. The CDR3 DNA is TGTGCCAGCAGTCAACTAGAGGGACAGAAGAATGAAAAACTGTTTTTT. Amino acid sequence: CASSQLEGQKNEKLFF.

CDR3 coding DNA: TGTGCCTCGGGAGGGGGCAACTATGGCTACACCTTC. Translation gives CASGGGNYGYTF. The V gene is TRBV2, the J gene TRBJ1-2; 7 bases are a match to TRBD1. The CDR3 contains 12 residues. The germline V gene encodes CDR1 SNHLY and CDR2 FYNNEI. V was pared by 11 bases and J by 2 bases, with 5 bases of the junction left unmatched.

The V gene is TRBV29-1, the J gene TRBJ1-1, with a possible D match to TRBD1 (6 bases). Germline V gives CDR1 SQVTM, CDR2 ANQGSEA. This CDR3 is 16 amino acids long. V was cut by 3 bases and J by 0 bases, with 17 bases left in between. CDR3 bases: TGCAGCGTTGATCCGGGACATATTTTCATGAACACTGAAGCTTTCTTT. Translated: CSVDPGHIFMNTEAFF.

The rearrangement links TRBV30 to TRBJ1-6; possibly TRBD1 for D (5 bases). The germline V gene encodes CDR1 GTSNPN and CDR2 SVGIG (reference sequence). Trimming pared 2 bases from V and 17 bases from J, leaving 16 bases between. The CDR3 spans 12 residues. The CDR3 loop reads CAWSPPQGEVHF. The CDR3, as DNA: TGTGCCTGGAGTCCCCCCCAGGGTGAGGTCCACTTT.

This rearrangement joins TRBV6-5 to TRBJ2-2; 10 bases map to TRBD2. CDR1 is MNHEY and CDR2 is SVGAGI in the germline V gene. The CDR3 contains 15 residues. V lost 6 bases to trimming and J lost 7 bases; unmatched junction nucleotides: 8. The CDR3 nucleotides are TGTGCCAGCAGCGGCAGCGGGGGGGTTCGCGGGGAGCTGTTTTTT. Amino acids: CASSGSGGVRGELFF.

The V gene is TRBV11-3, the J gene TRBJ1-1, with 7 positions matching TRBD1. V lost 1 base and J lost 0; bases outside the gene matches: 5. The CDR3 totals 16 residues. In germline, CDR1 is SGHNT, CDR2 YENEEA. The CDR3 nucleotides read TGTGCCAGCAGCTTAGGAGGGACAGACCTGAACACTGAAGCTTTCTTT. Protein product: CASSLGGTDLNTEAFF.

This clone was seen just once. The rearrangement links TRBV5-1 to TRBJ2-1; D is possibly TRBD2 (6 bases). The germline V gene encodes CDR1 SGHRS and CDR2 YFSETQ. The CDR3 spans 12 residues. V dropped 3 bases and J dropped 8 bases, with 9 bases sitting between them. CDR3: CASSSGGDEQFF. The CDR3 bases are TGCGCCAGCAGCTCTGGAGGGGATGAGCAGTTCTTC.

CDR3 coding DNA: TGTGTCAGCCGGGACAGTTCGAGCTACGAGCAGTACGTC. Translation gives CVSRDSSSYEQYV. This chain links TRBV12-3 or TRBV12-4 with TRBJ2-7; TRBD1 agrees at 7 bases. The CDR3 has 13 residues.

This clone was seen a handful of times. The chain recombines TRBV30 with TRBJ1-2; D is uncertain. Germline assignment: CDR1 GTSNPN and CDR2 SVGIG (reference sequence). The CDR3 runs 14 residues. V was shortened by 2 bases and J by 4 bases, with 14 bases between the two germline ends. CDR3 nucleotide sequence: TGTGCCTGGAGTAAACGCCGAGTTAGCTATGGCTACACCTTC. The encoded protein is CAWSKRRVSYGYTF. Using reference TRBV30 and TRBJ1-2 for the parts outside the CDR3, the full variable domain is SQTIHQWPATLVQPVGSPLSLECTVEGTSNPNLYWYRQAAGRGLQLLFYSVGIGQISSEVPQNLSASRPQDRQFILSSKKLLLSDSGFYLCAWSKRRVSYGYTFGSGTRLTVV.

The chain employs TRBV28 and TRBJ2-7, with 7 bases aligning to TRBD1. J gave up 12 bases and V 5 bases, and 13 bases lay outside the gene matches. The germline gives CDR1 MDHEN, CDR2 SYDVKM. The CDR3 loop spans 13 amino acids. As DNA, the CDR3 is TGTGCCAGCAGTCTACGAGGACAGGCGAGCACGTACGTC. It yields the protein CASSLRGQASTYV.

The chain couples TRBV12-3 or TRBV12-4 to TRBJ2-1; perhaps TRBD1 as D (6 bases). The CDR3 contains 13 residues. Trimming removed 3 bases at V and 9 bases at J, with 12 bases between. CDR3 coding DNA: TGTGCCAGCAGTTTGCAGGGGCTCAGTGAGCAGTTCTTC. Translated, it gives CASSLQGLSEQFF.

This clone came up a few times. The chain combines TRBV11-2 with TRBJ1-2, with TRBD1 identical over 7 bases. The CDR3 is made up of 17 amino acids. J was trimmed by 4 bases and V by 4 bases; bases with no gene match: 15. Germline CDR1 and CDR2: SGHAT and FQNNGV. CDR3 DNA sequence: TGTGCCAGCAGCTCCCTACGTTCTGGACAGGATCGCTATGGCTACACCTTC. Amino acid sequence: CASSSLRSGQDRYGYTF.

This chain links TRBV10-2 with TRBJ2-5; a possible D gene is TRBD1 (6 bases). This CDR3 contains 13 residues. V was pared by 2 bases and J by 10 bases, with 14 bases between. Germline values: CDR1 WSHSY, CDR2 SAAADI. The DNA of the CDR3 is TGCGCCAGCAGTGAGCCCTACAGGGTCCACCAGTACTTC. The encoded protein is CASSEPYRVHQYF.

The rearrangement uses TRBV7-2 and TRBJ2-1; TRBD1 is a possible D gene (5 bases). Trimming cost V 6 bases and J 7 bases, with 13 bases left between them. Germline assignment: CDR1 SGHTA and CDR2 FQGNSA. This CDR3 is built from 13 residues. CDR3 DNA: TGTGCCAGCAGAGGGGTCGGATATAATGAGCAGTTCTTC. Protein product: CASRGVGYNEQFF.

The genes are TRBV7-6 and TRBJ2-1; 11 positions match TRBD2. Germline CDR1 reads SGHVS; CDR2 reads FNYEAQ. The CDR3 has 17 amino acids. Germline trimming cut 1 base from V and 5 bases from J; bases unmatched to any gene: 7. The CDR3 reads CASSLVFGTSGHNEQFF. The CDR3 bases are TGTGCCAGCAGCTTAGTTTTCGGGACTAGCGGACACAATGAGCAGTTCTTC.